This T cell receptor (beta chain) was sequenced for a study of blood T cells in healthy people across ages. Study conclusions and caveats: Those diversity estimates obtained from one million T cells were thought to be underestimates. Expanded clonotype changes were possibly confounded by unknown donor CMV status.

Researchers isolated at least 6 million PBMCs per sample. V was shortened by 5 bases and J by 12 bases, with 14 bases between the two germline ends. Germline-derived CDR1 and CDR2 are SGHRS and YFSETQ. The CDR3 is 12 amino acids. This clonotype was recorded a few times. What it binds is not known. Combining a sample-barcoded 5' primer with a J-beta primer mix, a second PCR ran for roughly 7 to 12 cycles. The template-switch adaptor, which had 12 random nucleotides, put a tag on each cDNA molecule. TCRdb recomputed calls from the 5' RACE reads with MiXCR, one row per CDR3 protein. The sample holds 950,000 to 1,200,000 distinct CDR3 sequences; about two fifths are singletons and the top ten take around 13%.

The source is a man aged 18-30 years in good health. The rearrangement joins TRBV5-1 to TRBJ1-4; a possible D gene is TRBD1 (6 bases). Material: blood. In DNA, the CDR3 is TGCGCCAGCAGTGCGGTCGGGGGCGAACTGTTTTTT. This translates into CASSAVGGELFF. Using reference TRBV5-1 and TRBJ1-4 for the parts outside the CDR3, the full variable domain is KAGVTQTPRYLIKTRGQQVTLSCSPISGHRSVSWYQQTPGQGLQFLFEYFSETQRNKGNFPGRFSGRQFSNSRSEMNVSTLELGDSALYLCASSAVGGELFFGSGTQLSVL.